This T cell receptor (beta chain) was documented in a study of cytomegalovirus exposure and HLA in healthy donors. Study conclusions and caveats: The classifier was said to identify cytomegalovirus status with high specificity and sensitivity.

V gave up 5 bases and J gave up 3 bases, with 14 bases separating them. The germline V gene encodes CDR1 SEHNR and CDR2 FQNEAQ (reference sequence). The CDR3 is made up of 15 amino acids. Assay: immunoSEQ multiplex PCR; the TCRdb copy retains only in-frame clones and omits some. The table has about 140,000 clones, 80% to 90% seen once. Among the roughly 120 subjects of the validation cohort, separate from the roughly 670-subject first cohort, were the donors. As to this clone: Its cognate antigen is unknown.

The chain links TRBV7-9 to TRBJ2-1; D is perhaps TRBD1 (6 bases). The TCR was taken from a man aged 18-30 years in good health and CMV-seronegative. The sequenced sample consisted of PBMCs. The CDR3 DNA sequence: TGTGCCAGCAGCCCGGGACAACCCCACTACAATGAGCAGTTCTTC. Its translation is CASSPGQPHYNEQFF.